The 27 T cell receptor beta chains presented below share a single source sample, sequenced in a study of T cells in Graves' hyperthyroidism and ophthalmopathy. Amplified TCR beta CDR3 regions derived from RNA transcripts. Primed by the HTBI set, a first-round RT-PCR was run on the TCR CDR3. Via MiXCR, TCRdb re-called the multiplex PCR reads, giving one row per CDR3 protein. The sample records hundreds of thousands of distinct CDR3 sequences, about 14% being singletons. The sequenced material came from blood. The receptors derive from a woman aged 18-30 years with Graves' hyperthyroidism.

This clonotype was picked up a small number of times. This rearrangement joins TRBV20-1 to TRBJ2-1, with D perhaps TRBD1 (5 bases). With 1 base removed from V and 0 bases from J, the gap between germline ends came to 13 bases. The CDR3 loop spans 16 amino acids. Germline V gene lookup returns CDR1 DFQATT and CDR2 SNEGSKA (reference sequence). CDR3 in DNA: TGCAGTGCTAGAGCCTGGGGCGAAAGCTCCTACAATGAGCAGTTCTTC. Translated, it gives CSARAWGESSYNEQFF.

In this sample, this clonotype turned up many times. CDR3: CASSRPGQGYEQYF. CDR3 nucleotide sequence: TGTGCCAGCAGCCGCCCGGGACAGGGCTACGAGCAGTACTTC. The gene calls are TRBV3-1 and TRBJ2-7; 9 positions match TRBD1. From germline, CDR1 is LGHDT and CDR2 YNNKEL (reference sequence). J lost 3 bases, V lost 4 bases, and 4 bases had no gene match. This CDR3 is built from 14 residues.

In this sample, this clonotype turned up many times. The chain joins TRBV28 to TRBJ2-5; maybe TRBD2 (7 bases). The CDR3 has 15 amino acids. The germline V and J ends were trimmed by 5 bases and 5 bases, with 18 bases remaining between them. Germline CDR1 reads MDHEN; CDR2 reads SYDVKM. CDR3 sequence reads: CASSPRGRGGETQYF. The DNA of the CDR3 is TGTGCCAGCAGTCCTAGGGGGAGGGGAGGGGAGACCCAGTACTTC. Full variable domain (missing parts from reference TRBV28 and TRBJ2-5): DVKVTQSSRYLVKRTGEKVFLECVQDMDHENMFWYRQDPGLGLRLIYFSYDVKMKEKGDIPEGYSVSREKKERFSLILESASTNQTSMYLCASSPRGRGGETQYFGPGTRLLVL.

This clonotype was picked up a small number of times. The chain carries TRBV7-2 and TRBJ2-7; D tentatively fits TRBD1 or TRBD2 (5 bases each). The CDR3 spans 15 residues. CDR1 is SGHTA, CDR2 FQGNSA, per germline. V lost 1 base to trimming and J lost 5 bases, with 15 bases between them. CDR3 residues: CASSLVGTSNNEQYF. For the CDR3, the DNA is TGTGCCAGCAGCTTAGTCGGGACGAGCAACAACGAGCAGTACTTC.

This clonotype has at least ten counts. J is TRBJ2-3 and V is TRBV12-3 or TRBV12-4, with 11 bases aligning to TRBD2. The CDR3 totals 16 residues. J was trimmed by 5 bases and V by 4 bases; bases with no gene match: 8. The CDR3, as DNA: TGTGCCAGCAGTTCCCGGACTAGCGGGCCAGGAGATACGCAGTATTTT. The encoded protein is CASSSRTSGPGDTQYF.

This clonotype was observed a few times. CDR3 in DNA: TGTGCCAGCAGTTACTCGAGTGCTTGGAAGGTGAAGTCCCAGCATTTT. As protein: CASSYSSAWKVKSQHF. This sequence joins TRBV6-5 and TRBJ1-5, with D hard to call. The CDR3 sequence is 16 residues long. Germline-derived CDR1 and CDR2 are MNHEY and SVGAGI. The germline V and J ends were trimmed by 0 bases and 11 bases, with 20 bases remaining between them.

This clonotype was detected only once. The chain employs TRBV6-1 and TRBJ2-1, with 7 bases identical to TRBD2. This CDR3 contains 15 residues. The V segment lost 0 bases and the J segment 15 bases; nucleotides outside the gene matches: 14. Germline CDR1 and CDR2: MNHNS and SASEGT. This CDR3 reads CASSEAWGMTSRAFF. The CDR3 DNA sequence: TGTGCCAGCAGTGAAGCGTGGGGGATGACTAGCCGGGCGTTCTTC.

The J gene is TRBJ2-3, the V gene TRBV5-4; maybe TRBD1 (6 bases). The CDR3 consists of 19 residues. Germline V gives CDR1 SGHNT, CDR2 YYREEE (reference sequence). Trimming removed 3 bases at V and 4 bases at J, with 27 bases between. The CDR3 DNA reads as TGTGCCAGCAGCTCGCCGGGACACGGACGGACGAGTTCCCCAGATACGCAGTATTTT. This gives the protein CASSSPGHGRTSSPDTQYF.

This clonotype came up many times. The chain has TRBV7-3 and TRBJ1-6, with unresolved D. This CDR3 is 17 amino acids long. V lost 3 bases to trimming and J lost 11 bases, with 23 bases between them. Looked up from germline, CDR1 is SGHTA and CDR2 is FQGTGA. As DNA, the CDR3 is TGTGCCAGCAGCTTGCGACACGGCCCTCAGGACCGGGCACCCCTCCACTTT. This translates into CASSLRHGPQDRAPLHF.

This clonotype occurred many times. This chain uses TRBV11-3 with TRBJ2-1; D is perhaps TRBD1 or TRBD2 (6 bases each). V lost 2 bases, J lost 6 bases, and 14 bases lay in between. Germline assignment: CDR1 SGHNT and CDR2 YENEEA. The CDR3 runs 15 residues. The chain's CDR3 is CASSLKGGVGNEQFF. The CDR3 DNA is TGTGCCAGCAGCTTAAAGGGGGGCGTGGGCAATGAGCAGTTCTTC.

This clonotype was found many times. This chain links TRBV6-1 with TRBJ1-2; a weak D match, TRBD1 (5 bases). Trimming took off 6 bases at V and 0 bases at J, with 14 bases between the two ends. Germline CDR1 reads MNHNS; CDR2 reads SASEGT. The length of the CDR3 is 15 residues. CDR3 nucleotides: TGTGCCAGCAGACGGACACTGTCGACTAACTATGGCTACACCTTC. Protein sequence: CASRRTLSTNYGYTF.

This clonotype has ten or more counts. The CDR3 nucleotides are TGTGCCAGCAGTCCCCCCCCCTGGCCCGGGGAGCTGTTTTTT. Its protein product is CASSPPPWPGELFF. J is TRBJ2-2 and V is TRBV28; D not resolved. Germline V CDR1 and CDR2: MDHEN, SYDVKM. Trimming pared 5 bases from V and 6 bases from J, leaving 13 bases between. CDR3 length: 14 residues.

This sequence joins TRBV27 and TRBJ1-5; possibly TRBD1 for D (6 bases). With 2 bases removed from V and 6 bases from J, the gap between germline ends came to 14 bases. Germline V gene lookup returns CDR1 MNHEY and CDR2 SMNVEV (reference sequence). The CDR3 contains 15 residues. In DNA form, the CDR3 reads TGTGCCAGCAGTTTACGGGGGCAGGGGACTCAGCCCCAGCATTTT. Amino acids: CASSLRGQGTQPQHF.

This clonotype was found many times. This sequence joins TRBV12-3 or TRBV12-4 and TRBJ1-2, with 7 bases fitting TRBD1. V lost 8 bases, J lost 2 bases, and 8 bases stayed unmatched. This CDR3 is 14 amino acids long. As DNA, the CDR3 is TGTGCCAGCGGTGAACAGGGGCGGAACTATGGCTACACCTTC. Protein product: CASGEQGRNYGYTF.

This clonotype turned up a few times. CDR3 nucleotide sequence: TGTGCCTGGAGTGTCAGACTAGGGGGACGCACAACCTACGAGCAGTACTTC. Its translation: CAWSVRLGGRTTYEQYF. This chain links TRBV30 with TRBJ2-7; D may correspond to TRBD1 or TRBD2 (6 bases each). Looked up from germline, CDR1 is GTSNPN and CDR2 is SVGIG (reference sequence). The CDR3 length is 17 residues. Deletions cut 0 bases from V and 2 bases from J, with 20 bases between.

This clonotype has at least ten counts. This chain links TRBV27 with TRBJ2-2; D gene uncertain. V lost 4 bases to trimming and J lost 6 bases, with 12 bases between them. The germline CDR1 and CDR2 sequences are MNHEY and SMNVEV (reference sequence). The CDR3 length is 14 residues. The CDR3 loop is CASSSALDPGELFF. The CDR3 region has the DNA TGTGCCAGCAGTTCCGCTTTGGACCCCGGGGAGCTGTTTTTT.

V usage is TRBV6-9 and J usage is TRBJ2-5; D not resolved. Germline V gives CDR1 MNHGY, CDR2 SVAAGI. The ends were cut back, 3 bases at V and 1 base at J, with 9 bases in the middle. The CDR3 extends over 14 amino acids. CDR3 sequence reads: CASSYLGSQETQYF. CDR3 nucleotides: TGTGCCAGCAGTTACTTGGGATCCCAAGAGACCCAGTACTTC.

This clonotype appeared a few times. An end of the junction does not agree with germline; a read error may underlie this. J is TRBJ2-1 and V is TRBV29-1, with D hard to call. This CDR3 has 11 amino acids. Germline values: CDR1 SQVTM, CDR2 ANQGSEA. The CDR3 DNA sequence: TGCAGCGTTGAAGAGGGAAGTGAGCTGTTCTTC. This translates into CSVEEGSELFF.

This clonotype was picked up a small number of times. This sequence joins TRBV10-2 and TRBJ2-1, with D perhaps TRBD2 (5 bases). Germline CDR1 reads WSHSY; CDR2 reads SAAADI. V was pared by 5 bases and J by 12 bases, with 17 bases between. The CDR3 is 13 residues long. The CDR3 loop reads CASSTTSGVGQFF. In DNA form, the CDR3 reads TGCGCCAGCAGTACCACTAGTGGGGTGGGGCAGTTCTTC.

This clonotype came up many times. The rearrangement links TRBV18 to TRBJ2-2, with TRBD1 as a possible D gene (6 bases). Germline V CDR1 and CDR2: KGHSH, LQKENI. Trimming stripped 4 bases from V and 5 bases from J, with 20 bases between. The CDR3 covers 17 residues. In DNA form, the CDR3 reads TGTGCCAGCTCACGGGAGCAGGGGACCCTGACTACCGGGGAGCTGTTTTTT. It specifies CASSREQGTLTTGELFF.

This clonotype was seen repeatedly, ten times or more. The rearrangement links TRBV28 to TRBJ2-3, with TRBD2 matching over 10 bases. CDR1 is MDHEN, CDR2 SYDVKM, per germline. The CDR3 totals 17 residues. Losses at the gene ends were 5 bases for V and 2 bases for J; bases not matched to a gene: 10. In DNA, the CDR3 is TGTGCCAGCAGTATATCCCGTAGCGGGAGGTACACAGATACGCAGTATTTT. Encoded protein: CASSISRSGRYTDTQYF.

The chain recombines TRBV29-1 with TRBJ2-1; 11 bases map to TRBD2. The CDR3 loop spans 17 amino acids. J lost 4 bases, V lost 3 bases, and 11 bases had no gene match. Germline assignment: CDR1 SQVTM and CDR2 ANQGSEA. The CDR3 spells CSVDPGTSGINYNEQFF. The CDR3 DNA is TGCAGCGTTGATCCCGGGACTAGCGGAATAAATTACAATGAGCAGTTCTTC.

This clonotype has ten or more counts. The rearrangement joins TRBV7-3 to TRBJ2-7; a possible D gene is TRBD2 (6 bases). This CDR3 has 14 residues. V gave up 5 bases and J gave up 7 bases, with 18 bases separating them. Germline V gene sequence: CDR1 SGHTA, CDR2 FQGTGA. CDR3 loop: CASSPGRPPREQYF. The DNA of the CDR3 is TGTGCCAGCAGCCCGGGGAGGCCCCCTCGGGAGCAGTACTTC.

The V and J genes are TRBV29-1 and TRBJ2-3, with TRBD1 identical over 8 bases. V lost 6 bases and J lost 4; bases outside the gene matches: 6. The length of the CDR3 is 13 residues. Germline-derived CDR1 and CDR2 are SQVTM and ANQGSEA. DNA for the CDR3: TGCAGCGTGATGACAGGGGCCCCAGATACGCAGTATTTT. This sequence encodes CSVMTGAPDTQYF.

The table lists this clonotype with a few counts. The V gene is TRBV28, the J gene TRBJ2-3; possibly TRBD2 for D (5 bases). The V end was cut by 3 bases, the J end by 4 bases, with 14 bases between. The germline V gene encodes CDR1 MDHEN and CDR2 SYDVKM. The CDR3 is made up of 15 amino acids. The CDR3 region is CASSFPGSSADTQYF. The DNA of the CDR3 is TGTGCCAGCAGTTTTCCGGGATCGAGCGCAGATACGCAGTATTTT.

This clonotype was seen many times. The V and J genes are TRBV4-1 and TRBJ2-7, with D possibly being TRBD1 (6 bases). The germline V and J ends were trimmed by 1 base and 2 bases, with 9 bases remaining between them. Germline V gives CDR1 MGHRA, CDR2 YSYEKL. This CDR3 contains 14 residues. This CDR3 reads CASSQVGQTYEQYF. The CDR3 bases are TGCGCCAGCAGCCAAGTGGGACAAACCTACGAGCAGTACTTC.

This clonotype has ten or more counts. The genes are TRBV18 and TRBJ2-7; possibly TRBD1 for D (6 bases). The germline V gene has CDR1 KGHSH and CDR2 LQKENI. V lost 2 bases to trimming and J lost 4 bases, with 15 bases between them. The CDR3 has 15 residues. CDR3 in amino acids: CASSPSGQGRYEQYF. As DNA, the CDR3 is TGTGCCAGCTCACCATCGGGGCAGGGGCGGTACGAGCAGTACTTC.